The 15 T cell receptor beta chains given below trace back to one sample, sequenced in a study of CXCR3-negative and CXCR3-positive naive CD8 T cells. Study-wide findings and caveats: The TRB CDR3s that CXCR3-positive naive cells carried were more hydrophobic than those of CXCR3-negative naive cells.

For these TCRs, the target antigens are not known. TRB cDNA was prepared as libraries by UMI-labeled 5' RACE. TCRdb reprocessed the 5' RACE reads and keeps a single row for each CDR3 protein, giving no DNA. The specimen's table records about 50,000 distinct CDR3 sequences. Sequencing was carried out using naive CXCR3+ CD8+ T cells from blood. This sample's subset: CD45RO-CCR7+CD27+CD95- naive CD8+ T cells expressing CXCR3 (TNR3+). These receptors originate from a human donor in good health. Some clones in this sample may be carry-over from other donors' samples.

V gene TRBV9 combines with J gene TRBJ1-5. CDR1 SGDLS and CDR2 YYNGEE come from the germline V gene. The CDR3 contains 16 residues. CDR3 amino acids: CASSPGGPLGNQPQHF.

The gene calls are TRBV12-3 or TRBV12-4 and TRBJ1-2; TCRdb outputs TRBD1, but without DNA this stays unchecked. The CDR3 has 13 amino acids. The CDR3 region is CASNTDSPYGYTF.

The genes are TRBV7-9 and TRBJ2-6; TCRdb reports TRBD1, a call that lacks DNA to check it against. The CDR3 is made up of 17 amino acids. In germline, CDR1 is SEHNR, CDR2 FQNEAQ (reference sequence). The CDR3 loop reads CATPSGQGPLWANVLTF.

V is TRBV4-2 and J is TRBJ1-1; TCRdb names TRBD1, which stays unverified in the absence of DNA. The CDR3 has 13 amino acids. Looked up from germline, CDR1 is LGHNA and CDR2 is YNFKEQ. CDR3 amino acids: CASSPPGHTEAFF.

The CDR3 here is CASSLGQGPPEAFF. The genes are TRBV13 and TRBJ1-1; TCRdb's D call, TRBD1, is unchecked because there is no DNA. The CDR3 consists of 14 residues. The germline V gene has CDR1 PRHDT and CDR2 FYEKMQ (reference sequence).

CDR3 in amino acids: CASTLGQGKYNSPLHF. The chain recombines TRBV3-2 with TRBJ1-6; with no DNA, the TCRdb D assignment of TRBD1 cannot be verified. TRBV3-2 is tagged as a pseudogene. The CDR3 has 16 residues.

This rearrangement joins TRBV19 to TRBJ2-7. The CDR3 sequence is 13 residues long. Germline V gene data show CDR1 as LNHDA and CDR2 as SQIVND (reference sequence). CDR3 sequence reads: CASSIDASFEQYF.

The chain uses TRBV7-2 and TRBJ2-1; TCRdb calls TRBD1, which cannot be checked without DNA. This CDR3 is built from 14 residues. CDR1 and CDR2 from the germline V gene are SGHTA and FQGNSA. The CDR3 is CASSSTRGWNEQFF. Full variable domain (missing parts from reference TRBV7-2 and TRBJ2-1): GAGVSQSPSNKVTEKGKDVELRCDPISGHTALYWYRQSLGQGLEFLIYFQGNSAPDKSGLPSDRFSAERTGGSVSTLTIQRTQQEDSAVYLCASSSTRGWNEQFFGPGTRLTVL.

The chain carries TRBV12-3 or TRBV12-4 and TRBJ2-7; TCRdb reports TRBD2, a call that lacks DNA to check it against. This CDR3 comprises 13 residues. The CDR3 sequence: CASCQGLSYEQYF.

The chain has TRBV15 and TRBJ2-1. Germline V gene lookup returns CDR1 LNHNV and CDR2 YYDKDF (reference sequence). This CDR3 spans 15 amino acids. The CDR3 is CATSRVGGVYNEQFF.

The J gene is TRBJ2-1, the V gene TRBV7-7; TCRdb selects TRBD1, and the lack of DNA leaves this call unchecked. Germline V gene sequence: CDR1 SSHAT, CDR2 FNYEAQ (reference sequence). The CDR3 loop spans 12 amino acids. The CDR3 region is CASSLVPGEQFF.

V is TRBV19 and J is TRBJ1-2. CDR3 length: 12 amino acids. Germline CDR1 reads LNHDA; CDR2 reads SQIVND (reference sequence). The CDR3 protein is CATKPSLTTRTF.

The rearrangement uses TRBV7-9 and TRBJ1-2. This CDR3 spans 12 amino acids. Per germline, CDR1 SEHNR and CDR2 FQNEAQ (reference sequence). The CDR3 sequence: CASSLVDYGYTF.

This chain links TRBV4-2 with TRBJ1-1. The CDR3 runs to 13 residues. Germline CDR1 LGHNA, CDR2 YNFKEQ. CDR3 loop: CASSQSKGTEAFF.

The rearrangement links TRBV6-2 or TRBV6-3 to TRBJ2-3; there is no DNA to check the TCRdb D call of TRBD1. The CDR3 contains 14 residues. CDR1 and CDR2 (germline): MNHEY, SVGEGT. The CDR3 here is CASRLGQSTDTQYF.